A selection of T cell receptor beta chains follows, all from one sample in a study of cytomegalovirus exposure and HLA in healthy donors. Clones were read by immunoSEQ multiplex PCR, and TCRdb kept only the in-frame ones, dropping some. The table records approximately 70,000 clones, around 77% of them present only once. The source material was PBMCs. These receptors all stem from a man aged 50 to 59 in good health and CMV-seronegative. Both conserved end residues are part of each CDR3. Not all rows give a size; the values are once, few, many and, for expanded clones, a class.

TRBV27,NA,CASSFGGSGTEAFF
TRBV30,NA,CAWKLERTYEQYF
TRBV6-5,NA,CASSTSGRAYNEQFF
TRBV5-6,NA,CASSWEGSGANVLTF
TRBV10-1,NA,CASSEKMGLAHQETQYF
TRBV6-5,once,CASSLAGVVTDTQYF
TRBV30,NA,CAWSDRQSDGYTF
TRBV5-1,NA,CASSSGTGTNEQFF
TRBV10-1,NA,CASSDLAGGFYEQFF
TRBV5-4,few,CASSIGQGRTSTDTQYF
TRBV30,NA,CACPSKSRTQNTEAFF
TRBV30,NA,CAWTPLERLSTEAFF
TRBV25-1,NA,CASRREGVGTGELFF
TRBV10-3,few,CAISESGTGRGTTEAFF
TRBV13,once,CASSLDRTGRTGELFF
TRBV5-1,NA,CASSLADPANYGYTF
TRBV4-2,NA,CASSKEPGDNYGYTF
TRBV9,NA,CASSVGLSSYNEQFF
TRBV18,NA,CASSPYLETQYF
TRBV19,NA,CASSIDGDSSRSGANVLTF
TRBV19,NA,CATATPASGHNQPQHF
TRBV18,NA,CASGPDREAFF
TRBV6-5,NA,CATGRQGQTQYF
TRBV29-1,NA,CSVGQSNYGYTF
TRBV30,few,CAWSAGQGNEQYF
TRBV18,NA,CASSRDTTDTQYF
TRBV19,NA,CASSPGTSGGTAYNEQFF
TRBV6-4,NA,CASSDRGGSTDTQYF
TRBV5-6,once,CASSLVDGRGNIQYF
TRBV30,NA,CAWSRQGNTEAFF
TRBV4-1,few,CASSQVRQGEAFF
TRBV4-1,NA,CASSPSRSYEQYF
TRBV2,once,CASKSQTEKLFF
TRBV6-1,few,CASRDTDYNSPLHF
TRBV6-5,NA,CASSRNRDVQPQHF
TRBV2,NA,CASKAADQRGGYTF
TRBV5-1,NA,CASSPAPPGQYF
TRBV7-2,NA,CASSLEKGAAGELFF
TRBV5-1,NA,CASSLALAGGSQSTEAFF
TRBV30,NA,CAWDRVLGTGELFF
TRBV5-1,NA,CASSSWTGQELFF
TRBV10-3,NA,CAISEQTGTGVEKLFF
TRBV10-1,NA,CASRQNHNEKLFF
TRBV5-8,NA,CASSLGSGSLETQYF
TRBV7-9,few,CASSSERVGREKLFF